This TCR beta chain was sequenced in a study of cytomegalovirus exposure and HLA in healthy donors. To note about this clone: The antigen is unknown.

The donors were members of the validation cohort comprising over a hundred subjects, separate from the roughly 690-subject first cohort. Trimming at V came to 6 bases and at J to 5 bases, leaving 12 bases not matched to a gene. Per the germline V gene, CDR1 is SNHLY and CDR2 is FYNNEI. This CDR3 spans 16 amino acids. Regarding the study as a whole: Cytomegalovirus-associated status was assigned to more than 150 TCR beta chains. Many donors shared some public TCRs, even though most TCR sequences were rare.

The assay was immunoSEQ multiplex PCR, and TCRdb's table has in-frame clones only and misses some. The repertoire holds about 64,000 clones, with around 89% as singletons. V usage is TRBV2 and J usage is TRBJ2-1, with 8 bases matching TRBD2. Sample: PBMCs. The sequence came from a woman younger than 30 in good health and CMV-seronegative. CDR3 in amino acids: CASRDSLAGRNNEQFF. The DNA of the CDR3 is TGTGCCAGCAGGGATTCCTTAGCGGGGAGAAACAATGAGCAGTTCTTC.